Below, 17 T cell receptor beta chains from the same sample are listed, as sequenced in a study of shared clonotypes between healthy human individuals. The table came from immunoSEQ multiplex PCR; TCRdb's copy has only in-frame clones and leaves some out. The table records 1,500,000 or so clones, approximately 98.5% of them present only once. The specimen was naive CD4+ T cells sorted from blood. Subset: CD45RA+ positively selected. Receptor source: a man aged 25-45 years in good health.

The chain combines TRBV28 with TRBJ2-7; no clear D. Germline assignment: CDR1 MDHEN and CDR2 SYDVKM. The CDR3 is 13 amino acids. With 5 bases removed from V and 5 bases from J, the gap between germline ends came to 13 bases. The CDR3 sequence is CASSDSGLNEQYF. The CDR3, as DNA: TGTGCCAGCAGTGATTCGGGCCTTAACGAGCAGTACTTC.

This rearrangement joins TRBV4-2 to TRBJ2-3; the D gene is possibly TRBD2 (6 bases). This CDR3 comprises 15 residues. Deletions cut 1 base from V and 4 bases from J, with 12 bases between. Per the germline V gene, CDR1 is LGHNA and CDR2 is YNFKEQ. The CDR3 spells CASSQGAGPSDTQYF. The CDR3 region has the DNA TGTGCCAGCAGCCAAGGGGCGGGGCCGTCAGATACGCAGTATTTT.

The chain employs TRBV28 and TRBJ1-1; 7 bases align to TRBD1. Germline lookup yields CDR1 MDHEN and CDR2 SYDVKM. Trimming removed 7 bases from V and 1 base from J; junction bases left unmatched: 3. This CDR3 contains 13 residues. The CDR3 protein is CASMPGGNTEAFF. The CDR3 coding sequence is TGTGCCAGCATGCCAGGGGGGAACACTGAAGCTTTCTTT.

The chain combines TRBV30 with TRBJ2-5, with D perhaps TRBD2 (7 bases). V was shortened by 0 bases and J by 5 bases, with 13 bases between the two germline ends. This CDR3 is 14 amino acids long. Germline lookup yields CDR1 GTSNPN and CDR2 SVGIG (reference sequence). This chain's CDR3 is CAWSVLGGLETQYF. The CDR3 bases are TGTGCCTGGAGTGTACTGGGGGGGCTGGAGACCCAGTACTTC.

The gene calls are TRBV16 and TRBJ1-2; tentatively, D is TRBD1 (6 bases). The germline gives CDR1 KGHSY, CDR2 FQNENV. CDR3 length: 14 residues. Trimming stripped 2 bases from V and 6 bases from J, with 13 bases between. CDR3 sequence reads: CASSQDARTDGYTF. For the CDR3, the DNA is TGTGCCAGCAGCCAAGATGCTCGGACAGATGGCTACACCTTC.

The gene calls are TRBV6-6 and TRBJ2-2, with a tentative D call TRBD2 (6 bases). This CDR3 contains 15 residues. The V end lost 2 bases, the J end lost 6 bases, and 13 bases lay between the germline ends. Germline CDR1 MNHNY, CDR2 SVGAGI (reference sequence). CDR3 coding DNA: TGTGCCAGCAGTTACGTGGAGGGTGGTGCCGGGGAGCTGTTTTTT. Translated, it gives CASSYVEGGAGELFF.

This CDR3 reads CASSLDASSYEQYF. The DNA for the CDR3 is TGTGCCAGCAGCTTGGACGCGAGCTCCTACGAGCAGTACTTC. The gene calls are TRBV5-4 and TRBJ2-7, with unresolved D. From germline, CDR1 is SGHNT and CDR2 YYREEE (reference sequence). Trimming stripped 0 bases from V and 0 bases from J, with 7 bases between. This CDR3 contains 14 residues.

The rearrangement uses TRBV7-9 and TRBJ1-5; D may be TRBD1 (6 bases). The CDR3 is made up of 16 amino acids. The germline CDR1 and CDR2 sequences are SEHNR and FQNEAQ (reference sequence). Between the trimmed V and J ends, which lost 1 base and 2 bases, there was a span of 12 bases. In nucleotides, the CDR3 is TGTGCCAGCAGCTTAGTTAGGGGGTTAGGCAATCAGCCCCAGCATTTT. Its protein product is CASSLVRGLGNQPQHF.

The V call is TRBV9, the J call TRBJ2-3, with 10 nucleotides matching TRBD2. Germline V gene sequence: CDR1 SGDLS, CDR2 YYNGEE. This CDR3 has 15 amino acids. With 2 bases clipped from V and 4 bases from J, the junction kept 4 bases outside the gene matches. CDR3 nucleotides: TGTGCCAGCAGCGTGTCTAGCGGGAGTGCAGATACGCAGTATTTT. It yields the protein CASSVSSGSADTQYF. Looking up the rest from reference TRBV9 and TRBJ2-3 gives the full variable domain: DSGVTQTPKHLITATGQRVTLRCSPRSGDLSVYWYQQSLDQGLQFLIQYYNGEERAKGNILERFSAQQFPDLHSELNLSSLELGDSALYFCASSVSSGSADTQYFGPGTRLTVL.

The CDR3 sequence: CASSPRQGRHEQYF. In DNA, the CDR3 is TGTGCCAGCAGTCCCCGACAGGGTCGGCACGAGCAGTACTTC. The V and J genes are TRBV27 and TRBJ2-7, with 7 bases matching TRBD1. This CDR3 is 14 amino acids long. Germline lookup yields CDR1 MNHEY and CDR2 SMNVEV (reference sequence). The V segment lost 5 bases and the J segment 5 bases; nucleotides outside the gene matches: 9.

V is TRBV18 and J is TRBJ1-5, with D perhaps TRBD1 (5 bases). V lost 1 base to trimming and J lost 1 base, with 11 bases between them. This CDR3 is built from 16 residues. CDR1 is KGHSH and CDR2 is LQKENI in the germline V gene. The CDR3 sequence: CASSPLRGGSNQPQHF. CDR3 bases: TGTGCCAGCTCACCACTAAGGGGCGGAAGCAATCAGCCCCAGCATTTT.

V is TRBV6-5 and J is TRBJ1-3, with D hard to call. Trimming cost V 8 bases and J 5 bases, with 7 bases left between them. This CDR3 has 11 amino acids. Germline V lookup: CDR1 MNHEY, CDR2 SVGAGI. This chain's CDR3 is CASGLRNTIYF. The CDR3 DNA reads TGTGCCAGCGGTCTGAGAAACACCATATATTTT.

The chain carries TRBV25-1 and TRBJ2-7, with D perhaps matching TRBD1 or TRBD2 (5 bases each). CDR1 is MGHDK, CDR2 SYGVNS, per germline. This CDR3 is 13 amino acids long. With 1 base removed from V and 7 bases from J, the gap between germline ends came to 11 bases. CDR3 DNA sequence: TGTGCCAGCAGTGAATGGGGGTCTTGGGAGCAGTACTTC. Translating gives CASSEWGSWEQYF.

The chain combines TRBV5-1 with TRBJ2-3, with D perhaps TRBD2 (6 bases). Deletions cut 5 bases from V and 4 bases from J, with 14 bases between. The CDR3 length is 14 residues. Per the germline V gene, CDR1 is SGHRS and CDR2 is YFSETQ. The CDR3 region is CASRHGGVPDTQYF. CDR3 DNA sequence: TGCGCCAGCAGACACGGAGGGGTTCCAGATACGCAGTATTTT.

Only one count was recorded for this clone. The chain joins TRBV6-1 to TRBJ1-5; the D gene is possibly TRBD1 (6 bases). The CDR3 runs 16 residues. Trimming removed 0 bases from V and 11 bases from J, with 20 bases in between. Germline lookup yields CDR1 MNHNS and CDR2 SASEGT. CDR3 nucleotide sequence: TGTGCCAGCAGTGAAGCTGACAGGTCCTCCGCATGGGCCCAGCATTTT. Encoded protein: CASSEADRSSAWAQHF.

The CDR3 here is CASRETSGWLYNEQFF. CDR3 DNA: TGCGCCAGCCGCGAGACTAGCGGGTGGCTCTACAATGAGCAGTTCTTC. The chain carries TRBV4-1 and TRBJ2-1, with 10 bases fitting TRBD2. The V gene's germline CDR1 is MGHRA and CDR2 YSYEKL. Trimming at V came to 8 bases and at J to 3 bases, leaving 10 bases not matched to a gene. The CDR3 spans 16 residues.

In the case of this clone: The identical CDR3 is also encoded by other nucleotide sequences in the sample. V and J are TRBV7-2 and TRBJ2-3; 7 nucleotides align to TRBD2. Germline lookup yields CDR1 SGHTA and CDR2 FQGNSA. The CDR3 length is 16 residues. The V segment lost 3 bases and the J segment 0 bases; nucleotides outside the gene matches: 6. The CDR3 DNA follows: TGTGCCAGCAGCTTGGGGCTAGCGGCTAGCACAGATACGCAGTATTTT. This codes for CASSLGLAASTDTQYF.